The 28 T cell receptor beta chains below were found in one sample sequenced in a study of Epstein–Barr virus B cells in breast cancer. The SMARTer Human TCR a/b Profiling Kit built libraries from RNA for both alpha and beta chains. A single record per CDR3 protein comes from TCRdb applying MiXCR to the 5' RACE reads. Of 500 to 700 distinct CDR3 sequences in the sample, around 35% are singletons; the top ten hold about 98%. No antigen has been assigned to these receptors. Sequencing was performed on tumor-infiltrating lymphocytes expanded in culture. The origin of the receptors is a middle-aged woman with triple-negative breast cancer.

The chain carries TRBV7-2 and TRBJ2-6; D may correspond to TRBD1 or TRBD2 (6 bases each). Germline CDR1 is SGHTA and CDR2 is FQGNSA. The V and J ends lost 5 bases and 4 bases respectively, with 18 bases between them. CDR3 length equals 17 residues. The CDR3 protein is CASSPGGTVAGANVLTF. The CDR3 DNA reads as TGTGCCAGCAGCCCCGGGGGCACAGTGGCCGGGGCCAACGTCCTGACTTTC.

The rearrangement links TRBV10-1 to TRBJ2-3; D is perhaps TRBD1 or TRBD2 (5 bases each). The germline gives CDR1 WNHNN, CDR2 SYGVQD (reference sequence). With 8 bases removed from V and 4 bases from J, the gap between germline ends came to 7 bases. CDR3 size: 11 residues. The DNA for the CDR3 is TGCGCCAGCGGGACCGCAGATACGCAGTATTTT. It yields the protein CASGTADTQYF.

The chain employs TRBV10-3 and TRBJ2-3; 10 nucleotides match TRBD2. Looked up from germline, CDR1 is ENHRY and CDR2 is SYGVKD. This CDR3 spans 17 amino acids. With 0 bases clipped from V and 3 bases from J, the junction kept 6 bases outside the gene matches. The CDR3 spells CAISESPSGSSTDTQYF. For the CDR3, the DNA is TGTGCCATCAGTGAGTCACCTAGCGGGAGTTCGACAGATACGCAGTATTTT.

This chain uses TRBV7-9 with TRBJ2-3; the match to TRBD2 covers 11 bases. Germline assignment: CDR1 SEHNR and CDR2 FQNEAQ (reference sequence). V lost 6 bases and J lost 1; bases outside the gene matches: 6. This CDR3 spans 16 amino acids. CDR3: CASSFGTSGRTDTQYF. In DNA form, the CDR3 reads TGTGCCAGCAGTTTCGGGACTAGCGGTCGCACAGATACGCAGTATTTT. Complete variable domain (other parts from reference TRBV7-9 and TRBJ2-3): DTGVSQNPRHKITKRGQNVTFRCDPISEHNRLYWYRQTLGQGPEFLTYFQNEAQLEKSRLLSDRFSAERPKGSFSTLEIQRTEQGDSAMYLCASSFGTSGRTDTQYFGPGTRLTVL.

V and J are TRBV20-1 and TRBJ2-1; the D is unclear. Germline values: CDR1 DFQATT, CDR2 SNEGSKA (reference sequence). This CDR3 contains 14 residues. V was shortened by 6 bases and J by 0 bases, with 12 bases between the two germline ends. CDR3 amino acids: CSARPWNSYNEQFF. As DNA, the CDR3 is TGCAGTGCCCGCCCTTGGAACTCCTACAATGAGCAGTTCTTC.

By share of the sample, this clonotype is medium-sized. The genes are TRBV6-2 or TRBV6-3 and TRBJ2-5; 10 bases fit TRBD2. The V segment lost 1 base and the J segment 0 bases; nucleotides outside the gene matches: 8. CDR3 size: 18 residues. Germline V CDR1 and CDR2: MNHEY, SVGEGT. CDR3 sequence: CASSYWGLATPNQETQYF. CDR3 bases: TGTGCCAGCAGTTACTGGGGACTAGCGACACCGAACCAAGAGACCCAGTACTTC.

The table lists this clonotype with a few counts. The rearrangement uses TRBV7-2 and TRBJ1-2; 9 nucleotides match TRBD1. The CDR3 length is 14 residues. Germline V CDR1 and CDR2: SGHTA, FQGNSA. Trimming at V came to 1 base and at J to 5 bases, leaving 2 bases not matched to a gene. CDR3 protein: CASSLDRGPYGYTF. The CDR3 DNA is TGTGCCAGCAGCTTAGACAGGGGGCCTTATGGCTACACCTTC.

CDR3 in amino acids: CAAHPTPGNTEAFF. The CDR3 DNA reads TGTGCCGCCCACCCCACGCCAGGGAACACTGAAGCTTTCTTT. This sequence joins TRBV10-3 and TRBJ1-1; D unresolved. The V end was cut by 11 bases, the J end by 1 base, with 17 bases between. The CDR3 has 14 residues. Looked up from germline, CDR1 is ENHRY and CDR2 is SYGVKD.

This sequence joins TRBV6-1 and TRBJ2-5; D remains ambiguous. In germline, CDR1 is MNHNS, CDR2 SASEGT. V was pared by 4 bases and J by 1 base, with 13 bases between. The CDR3 extends over 15 amino acids. The CDR3 loop is CASSARPQFQETQYF. The CDR3 nucleotides read TGTGCCAGCAGTGCTAGGCCACAATTCCAAGAGACCCAGTACTTC.

This clonotype appeared a few times. The chain links TRBV6-1 to TRBJ2-1; 7 nucleotides match TRBD1. V lost 3 bases to trimming and J lost 9 bases; unmatched junction nucleotides: 5. Germline assignment: CDR1 MNHNS and CDR2 SASEGT. This CDR3 region has 13 residues. For the CDR3, the DNA is TGTGCCAGCAGTGACGGAACAGGGGTTGAGCAGTTCTTC. It encodes CASSDGTGVEQFF.

The chain uses TRBV19 and TRBJ1-2; tentative D call: TRBD1 (6 bases). The CDR3 loop spans 13 amino acids. Per germline, CDR1 LNHDA and CDR2 SQIVND (reference sequence). With 4 bases removed from V and 7 bases from J, the gap between germline ends came to 13 bases. The CDR3: CASSTRRQAGYTF. The CDR3 bases are TGTGCCAGTAGTACCCGACGACAGGCTGGCTACACCTTC.

The chain recombines TRBV4-1 with TRBJ2-3; 10 nucleotides line up with TRBD2. The CDR3 contains 17 residues. V trimming: 0 bases; J trimming: 0 bases; junction bases outside the gene matches: 3. The germline V gene encodes CDR1 MGHRA and CDR2 YSYEKL. CDR3 DNA sequence: TGCGCCAGCAGCCAAGAGTCTAGCGGGGGTAGCACAGATACGCAGTATTTT. Translating gives CASSQESSGGSTDTQYF.

The table lists this clonotype with a few counts. The J gene is TRBJ2-2, the V gene TRBV5-1, with TRBD2 matching 7 bases. Unmatched junction bases numbered 4, after V lost 1 base and J lost 4 bases. There are 15 residues in the CDR3. The germline CDR1 and CDR2 sequences are SGHRS and YFSETQ. The CDR3 sequence is CASSLFSGLTGELFF. The CDR3 coding sequence is TGCGCCAGCAGCTTGTTTAGCGGGCTCACCGGGGAGCTGTTTTTT.

This clonotype was observed a single time. A far larger clone differs by one base, so this is likely a read error. The rearrangement joins TRBV18 to TRBJ2-1, with D possibly TRBD1 on 6 matching bases. The germline CDR1 and CDR2 sequences are KGHSH and LQKENI. V was shortened by 4 bases and J by 10 bases, with 14 bases between the two germline ends. The CDR3 length is 13 residues. The CDR3 sequence: CASSLGGTGEQFF. DNA of the CDR3: TGTGCCAGCTCACTAGGGGGAACGGGAGAGCAGTTCTTC.

Only a few counts were recorded for this clonotype. The V gene is TRBV19, the J gene TRBJ2-1; 9 bases align to TRBD2. The length of the CDR3 is 14 residues. With 8 bases clipped from V and 6 bases from J, the junction kept 8 bases outside the gene matches. Per the germline V gene, CDR1 is LNHDA and CDR2 is SQIVND (reference sequence). CDR3 loop: CASGGTSRANEQFF. CDR3 coding DNA: TGTGCCAGTGGGGGGACTAGCAGGGCCAATGAGCAGTTCTTC.

The chain carries TRBV20-1 and TRBJ2-5, with D unclear. The germline V gene has CDR1 DFQATT and CDR2 SNEGSKA (reference sequence). Deletions cut 6 bases from V and 0 bases from J, with 5 bases between. The CDR3 covers 11 residues. In DNA form, the CDR3 reads TGCAGTGCCTGGGACCAAGAGACCCAGTACTTC. Amino acids: CSAWDQETQYF.

By share, this clonotype counts as medium-sized. J is TRBJ1-1 and V is TRBV29-1; 10 bases map to TRBD1. CDR1 is SQVTM and CDR2 is ANQGSEA in the germline V gene. Losses at the gene ends were 5 bases for V and 6 bases for J; bases not matched to a gene: 9. This CDR3 has 14 residues. CDR3 sequence: CSVHGGTGASEAFF. CDR3 DNA: TGCAGCGTTCATGGGGGGACAGGGGCCTCTGAAGCTTTCTTT.

This clonotype was recorded a few times. The V gene is TRBV5-1, the J gene TRBJ1-1, with unresolved D. V lost 0 bases and J 4 bases, leaving 13 bases between the germline ends. This CDR3 region has 15 residues. Germline CDR1 reads SGHRS; CDR2 reads YFSETQ. The CDR3 region is CASSLGPEGGTEAFF. CDR3 coding DNA: TGCGCCAGCAGCTTGGGCCCTGAAGGTGGCACTGAAGCTTTCTTT.

This clonotype showed up just a few times. This chain joins TRBV10-3 and TRBJ1-1, with 7 nucleotides matching TRBD1. From germline, CDR1 is ENHRY and CDR2 SYGVKD. J lost 6 bases, V lost 5 bases, and 6 bases had no gene match. The CDR3 totals 13 residues. The CDR3 reads CAISSQGYAEAFF. The CDR3 region has the DNA TGTGCCATCAGTTCACAGGGGTACGCTGAAGCTTTCTTT.

Here the CDR3 reads CSAGQYYYGYTF. The CDR3 DNA reads as TGCAGTGCTGGACAGTACTACTATGGCTACACCTTC. The chain links TRBV20-1 to TRBJ1-2; D is perhaps TRBD1 (6 bases). Germline V CDR1 and CDR2: DFQATT, SNEGSKA (reference sequence). The CDR3 covers 12 residues. Trimming shortened V by 5 bases and J by 3 bases, and 10 bases separated the two germline ends.

This clonotype was seen a handful of times. The chain recombines TRBV28 with TRBJ1-2; D is perhaps TRBD1 (6 bases). The CDR3 has 16 residues. Germline V lookup: CDR1 MDHEN, CDR2 SYDVKM. Deletions cut 2 bases from V and 6 bases from J, with 19 bases between. CDR3 DNA: TGTGCCAGCAGTTTACTCCAACAGGGTCCCAGGAATGGCTACACCTTC. Protein sequence: CASSLLQQGPRNGYTF.

This clonotype has a handful of counts. V usage is TRBV27 and J usage is TRBJ1-4; maybe TRBD1 (6 bases). Trimming stripped 8 bases from V and 0 bases from J, with 16 bases between. Per germline, CDR1 MNHEY and CDR2 SMNVEV (reference sequence). The CDR3 runs to 16 residues. The CDR3 DNA follows: TGTGCCAGCGGGGCAGGGGTCTCTGCAACTAATGAAAAACTGTTTTTT. Translation: CASGAGVSATNEKLFF.

The genes are TRBV5-5 and TRBJ2-7, with 10 bases matching TRBD2. From germline, CDR1 is SGHKS and CDR2 YYEKEE (reference sequence). V dropped 4 bases and J dropped 4; count of bases not matched to a gene: 2. This CDR3 contains 13 residues. DNA for the CDR3: TGTGCCAGCAGCGGGGGACTAGCGTACGAGCAGTACTTC. Translated, it gives CASSGGLAYEQYF.

This clonotype showed up just a few times. The chain couples TRBV29-1 to TRBJ2-7, with 8 bases aligning to TRBD1. The CDR3 has 14 amino acids. J lost 1 base, V lost 1 base, and 3 bases had no gene match. CDR1 is SQVTM, CDR2 ANQGSEA, per germline. CDR3 coding DNA: TGCAGCGTTGAAGTGGGACAGGTATCCTACGAGCAGTACTTC. Its protein product is CSVEVGQVSYEQYF.

The rearrangement links TRBV4-3 to TRBJ1-5, with TRBD1 identical over 9 bases. The CDR3 is 15 residues long. Unmatched junction bases numbered 1, after V lost 1 base and J lost 3 bases. Germline CDR1 LGHNA, CDR2 YSLEER. CDR3 sequence reads: CASSQGTGDNQPQHF. The CDR3 nucleotides read TGCGCCAGCAGCCAAGGGACAGGGGACAATCAGCCCCAGCATTTT.

To note about this clonotype: The junction departs from germline at one end; a sequencing error may be responsible. The J gene is TRBJ2-5, the V gene TRBV7-7, with D perhaps given as TRBD1 or TRBD2 (5 bases each). The germline V gene has CDR1 SSHAT and CDR2 FNYEAQ (reference sequence). This CDR3 region has 15 residues. The CDR3 DNA reads TGTGCTAGCAGCTTAGGGGCGGGCCCCCAAGAGACCCAGTACTTC. Encoded protein: CASSLGAGPQETQYF.

V usage is TRBV11-2 and J usage is TRBJ2-7; TRBD2 matches 7 bases. Per the germline V gene, CDR1 is SGHAT and CDR2 is FQNNGV. The CDR3 covers 13 residues. V lost 5 bases to trimming and J lost 3 bases; unmatched junction nucleotides: 4. In nucleotides, the CDR3 is TGTGCCAGCAGCCCGACGGGAGGCTACGAGCAGTACTTC. It is translated as CASSPTGGYEQYF.

Many counts were recorded for this clonotype. The chain is built from TRBV5-1 and TRBJ2-1; 8 bases fit TRBD1. The length of the CDR3 is 15 residues. After removal of 4 bases from V and 3 bases from J, the junction contained 6 bases not matched to a gene. The V gene's germline CDR1 is SGHRS and CDR2 YFSETQ. CDR3: CASSVGQGSYNEQFF. The DNA for the CDR3 is TGCGCCAGCAGCGTTGGACAGGGAAGCTACAATGAGCAGTTCTTC.